The 14 T cell receptor beta chains below all came from one sample that was sequenced in a study of T cell responses to AZD1222 COVID-19 vaccine. Generated by immunoSEQ multiplex PCR, the TCRdb table keeps only in-frame clones and is missing some. This sample has some 80,000 clones, with 86% found just once. The sample consisted of peripheral blood, taken on day 0 of AZD1222 vaccination. The receptors here all came from an adult in good health.

V and J are TRBV14 and TRBJ2-1; no reliable D call. The germline V gene has CDR1 SGHDN and CDR2 FVKESK. V lost 5 bases to trimming and J lost 8 bases, with 16 bases between them. The CDR3 runs to 14 residues. CDR3 loop: CASSAQDVIYEQFF. The CDR3 nucleotides read TGTGCCAGCAGCGCCCAGGACGTAATTTATGAGCAGTTCTTC.

The chain uses TRBV4-2 and TRBJ2-2, with no clear D. CDR1 and CDR2 (germline): LGHNA, YNFKEQ. The CDR3 runs 17 residues. Between the trimmed V and J ends, which lost 0 bases and 0 bases, there was a span of 11 bases. In DNA form, the CDR3 reads TGTGCCAGCAGCCAAGACAGGTCCAACGCGAACACCGGGGAGCTGTTTTTT. Residues: CASSQDRSNANTGELFF.

This chain links TRBV11-1 with TRBJ1-1, with a tentative D call TRBD1 (5 bases). The CDR3 contains 13 residues. Germline CDR1 is SGHAT and CDR2 is FQDESV (reference sequence). V lost 7 bases to trimming and J lost 0 bases, with 9 bases between them. Here the CDR3 DNA reads TGTGCCAGCAAGGGGCAATTGAACACTGAAGCTTTCTTT. Its translation is CASKGQLNTEAFF.

The rearrangement links TRBV7-9 to TRBJ1-2, with 7 bases that match TRBD1. CDR1 and CDR2 (germline): SEHNR, FQNEAQ (reference sequence). V trimming: 8 bases; J trimming: 5 bases; junction bases outside the gene matches: 14. The CDR3 runs to 15 residues. DNA for the CDR3: TGTGCCAGCCGCCCCCCGGGACAGTTGATGTATGGCTACACCTTC. It translates to CASRPPGQLMYGYTF.

The rearrangement joins TRBV28 to TRBJ2-2; D possibly matches TRBD1 or TRBD2 (5 bases each). CDR1 is MDHEN, CDR2 SYDVKM, per germline. The CDR3 loop spans 13 amino acids. Trimming pared 8 bases from V and 2 bases from J, leaving 9 bases between. The CDR3 spells CASGDGNTGELFF. The CDR3 nucleotides are TGTGCCAGCGGGGACGGTAACACCGGGGAGCTGTTTTTT.

J is TRBJ1-2 and V is TRBV28; 10 bases line up with TRBD1. CDR3 length: 15 residues. Per germline, CDR1 MDHEN and CDR2 SYDVKM. With 8 bases clipped from V and 5 bases from J, the junction kept 11 bases outside the gene matches. The CDR3 DNA sequence: TGTGCCAGCCGGAGACAGGGGGCGCGTGGGTATGGCTACACCTTC. It is translated as CASRRQGARGYGYTF.

This clone was recorded only once. The chain employs TRBV7-2 and TRBJ2-2; 15 bases align to TRBD2. Germline CDR1 SGHTA, CDR2 FQGNSA. CDR3 length: 19 amino acids. The J segment lost 0 bases and the V segment lost 5 bases, leaving 7 bases of the junction unmatched. CDR3 region: CASSQGLAGGISNTGELFF. CDR3 bases: TGTGCCAGCAGCCAGGGACTAGCGGGAGGTATCTCGAACACCGGGGAGCTGTTTTTT.

The chain links TRBV20-1 to TRBJ1-1; no clear D gene. Deletions cut 3 bases from V and 0 bases from J, with 8 bases between. The CDR3 is made up of 13 amino acids. Germline CDR1 and CDR2: DFQATT and SNEGSKA (reference sequence). The DNA of the CDR3 is TGCAGTGCTAGTGAGGAGATGAACACTGAAGCTTTCTTT. The encoded protein is CSASEEMNTEAFF.

This chain uses TRBV29-1 with TRBJ2-7; D is possibly TRBD1 (6 bases). Looked up from germline, CDR1 is SQVTM and CDR2 is ANQGSEA. The CDR3 totals 13 residues. V was shortened by 3 bases and J by 5 bases, with 14 bases between the two germline ends. The CDR3 region has the DNA TGCAGCGTTGAGATGCCAGGGGTGGACGAGCAGTACTTC. This sequence encodes CSVEMPGVDEQYF.

The rearrangement uses TRBV3-1 (or the pseudogene TRBV3-2) and TRBJ2-5; D is ambiguous. Trimming stripped 0 bases from V and 2 bases from J, with 16 bases between. Germline loops: CDR1 LGHDT, CDR2 YNNKEL (reference sequence). This CDR3 has 17 residues. CDR3 nucleotide sequence: TGTGCCAGCAGCCAAGATCACCTTATGGCATCTCAAGAGACCCAGTACTTC. Its translation: CASSQDHLMASQETQYF.

This chain uses TRBV4-2 with TRBJ1-5; 7 bases map to TRBD1. CDR3 length: 17 residues. Trimming at V came to 1 base and at J to 0 bases, leaving 6 bases not matched to a gene. Looked up from germline, CDR1 is LGHNA and CDR2 is YNFKEQ. The CDR3: CASSQGGTVFSNQPQHF. Written as DNA, the CDR3 is TGTGCCAGCAGCCAAGGAGGGACAGTCTTTAGCAATCAGCCCCAGCATTTT.

DNA of the CDR3: TGTGCCAGCAGTTTATCGGGAGTGGGTGAGCAGTTCTTC. This gives the protein CASSLSGVGEQFF. The chain employs TRBV27 and TRBJ2-1; perhaps TRBD2 as D (5 bases). CDR3 length: 13 residues. Trimming pared 0 bases from V and 9 bases from J, leaving 9 bases between. Germline CDR1 MNHEY, CDR2 SMNVEV (reference sequence).

The chain couples TRBV27 to TRBJ2-6; D not certain. The ends were cut back, 4 bases at V and 0 bases at J, with 16 bases in the middle. CDR1 and CDR2 from the germline V gene are MNHEY and SMNVEV (reference sequence). The CDR3 sequence is 18 residues long. The CDR3 loop is CASSSPMTKSSGANVLTF. Here the CDR3 DNA reads TGTGCCAGCAGTTCACCGATGACAAAGAGCTCTGGGGCCAACGTCCTGACTTTC.

The CDR3 is CSVDVGRTNTEAFF. The CDR3 nucleotides read TGCAGCGTTGATGTAGGACGGACGAACACTGAAGCTTTCTTT. This chain uses TRBV29-1 with TRBJ1-1; unclear D gene. CDR1 is SQVTM and CDR2 is ANQGSEA in the germline V gene. There are 14 residues in the CDR3. V was clipped by 3 bases and J by 1 base, with 12 bases between them.